A selection of T cell receptor beta chains follows, all from one sample in a study of T cell responses to AZD1222 COVID-19 vaccine. Sequencing used immunoSEQ multiplex PCR; TCRdb keeps in-frame clones, though not all of them. In the table there are some 97,000 clones, more than 75% of which are singletons. Sequences were derived from peripheral blood, sampled on day 0 of AZD1222 vaccination. These receptor sequences come from an adult in good health. The conserved cysteine and the conserved F or W are not part of the CDR3 here.

v_call | cdr3_aa
TRBV28 | ASSHRTGTDSPLH
TRBV2 | ASRGDRVFDSPLH
TRBV5-1 | ASSSGTAYNEQY
TRBV4-3 | ASSQDRGAVKNIQY
TRBV6-2/TRBV6-3 | ASSAGTGTTLYGYT
TRBV7-2 | ASSLGPGLRLF
TRBV2 | ASTPIKGDGYT
TRBV6-1 | ASSEADRELYGYT
TRBV5-6 | ASSLAHPNTEAF
TRBV30 | AWSVHLGSWDSPLH
TRBV9 | ASSVAPEGSPLH
TRBV5-4 | ASSLRNTIY
TRBV5-5 | ASSLVGPSSGNTIY
TRBV6-4 | ASSDRTDNSPLH
TRBV19 | ASRGTSGSLSSYNEQF
TRBV7-9 | ASSIQGTGGYGYT
TRBV6-1 | ASSELLSGYT
TRBV18 | ASSPSQGDTEAF
TRBV5-1 | ASSLGLAAAIQETQY
TRBV3-1/TRBV3-2 | ASSLLGQASYNEQF
TRBV5-1 | ASSRDNTEAF
TRBV10-3 | AISEGLAGKTSTDTQY
TRBV18 | ASSPMGASNQPQH
TRBV3-1/TRBV3-2 | ASSQGFYGYT
TRBV30 | AWSDGTGGELF
TRBV28 | ASRYSNQPQH
TRBV29-1 | SVVEQGSNQPQH
TRBV6-2/TRBV6-3 | ASSYGGRNNEKLF
TRBV7-6 | ASSSDRINYGYT
TRBV7-2 | ASSVAGGPYEQY
TRBV18 | ASSPLGQGRGDTQY
TRBV28 | ASNFFTTGNTIY
TRBV7-2 | ASSLQRSYEQY
TRBV6-6 | ASSYFGVGNQPQH
TRBV18 | ASSPLSYQGATGNTIY
TRBV18 | ASSRQPGLGHQPQH
TRBV5-5 | ASSLGGSLRKLF
TRBV27 | ASSFNRELF
TRBV19 | ASSITLNTEAF
TRBV15 | ATSRDVGTGTMNTEAF
TRBV5-8 | ASSLGDRDFDEQF
TRBV30 | AWSWGLGNQPQH
TRBV9 | ASSVGTFNTGELF
TRBV5-4 | ASSPPLGVGTEAF
TRBV6-5 | ASSFGQGGNYGYT